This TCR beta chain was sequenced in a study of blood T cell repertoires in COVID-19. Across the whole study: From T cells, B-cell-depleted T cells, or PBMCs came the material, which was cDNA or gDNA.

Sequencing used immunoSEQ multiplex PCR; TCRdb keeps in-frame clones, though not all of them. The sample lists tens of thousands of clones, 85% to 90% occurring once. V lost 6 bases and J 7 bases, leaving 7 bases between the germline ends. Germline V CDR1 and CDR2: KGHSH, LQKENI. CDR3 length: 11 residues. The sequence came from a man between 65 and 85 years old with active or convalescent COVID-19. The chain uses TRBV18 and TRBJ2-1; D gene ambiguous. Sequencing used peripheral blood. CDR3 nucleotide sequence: TGTGCCAGCTCCCCCCAGAATGAGCAGTTCTTC. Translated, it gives CASSPQNEQFF.